This T cell receptor beta chain was sequenced during a study of blood T cell repertoires in COVID-19. The table came from immunoSEQ multiplex PCR; TCRdb's copy has only in-frame clones and leaves some out. Here the sample spans some 400,000 clones, around 87% being singletons. Germline V gene lookup returns CDR1 MRHNA and CDR2 SNTAGT. The CDR3 sequence is 13 residues long. V lost 4 bases and J lost 4, with 8 bases in between. The receptor was derived from a man aged 30-40 years who had recovered from COVID-19. Sample: PBMCs or T cells enriched from blood (not recorded which). The chain couples TRBV6-4 to TRBJ2-1; D is possibly TRBD1 (6 bases). The CDR3 spells CASSAGQYNEQFF. The CDR3 bases are TGTGCCAGCAGTGCTGGACAGTACAATGAGCAGTTCTTC.